Presented here are 17 T cell receptor beta chains from one specimen sequenced in a study of pediatric ulcerative colitis. This table comes from immunoSEQ multiplex PCR, and its TCRdb copy is limited to in-frame clones, with some not included. This table has 44,000 or so clones, over 70% appearing once. The rectum was sampled with one to two pinch biopsies at colonoscopy. The sequenced sample was gut tissue. These receptors were obtained from a girl aged 5-17 years with moderate ulcerative colitis.

Remarks on this clone: Other DNA sequences in this specimen translate into the identical CDR3. The chain has TRBV5-4 and TRBJ1-1; unclear D gene. The V gene's germline CDR1 is SGHNT and CDR2 YYREEE (reference sequence). The CDR3 is made up of 13 amino acids. V lost 3 bases and J 0 bases, leaving 6 bases between the germline ends. This chain's CDR3 is CASSSGVNTEAFF. DNA for the CDR3: TGTGCCAGCAGCTCGGGCGTGAACACTGAAGCTTTCTTT.

The CDR3 protein is CASSPGGIDYGYTF. The CDR3 nucleotides read TGTGCCAGCTCACCAGGGGGCATTGACTATGGCTACACCTTC. The chain is built from TRBV18 and TRBJ1-2; TRBD1 is a possible D gene (6 bases). The germline V gene has CDR1 KGHSH and CDR2 LQKENI. The CDR3 has 14 residues. V lost 2 bases, J lost 3 bases, and 10 bases lay in between.

V gene TRBV9 combines with J gene TRBJ1-5, with D tentatively TRBD1 (5 bases). V was clipped by 4 bases and J by 9 bases, with 20 bases between them. Germline assignment: CDR1 SGDLS and CDR2 YYNGEE. CDR3 length: 15 amino acids. The CDR3 DNA reads TGTGCCAGCAGCCCCTCTCTTGGGGGTCTTCGGCCCCAGCATTTT. Encoded protein: CASSPSLGGLRPQHF. The entire variable domain, with the rest obtained from reference TRBV9 and TRBJ1-5, is as follows: DSGVTQTPKHLITATGQRVTLRCSPRSGDLSVYWYQQSLDQGLQFLIQYYNGEERAKGNILERFSAQQFPDLHSELNLSSLELGDSALYFCASSPSLGGLRPQHFGDGTRLSIL.

The CDR3 loop is CASRNGPGTGGAHYGYTF. The DNA for the CDR3 is TGTGCCAGCAGGAACGGACCCGGGACAGGGGGCGCCCACTATGGCTACACCTTC. The V and J genes are TRBV2 and TRBJ1-2, with 12 bases lining up with TRBD1. The CDR3 has 18 residues. Germline-derived CDR1 and CDR2 are SNHLY and FYNNEI. J gave up 3 bases and V 6 bases, and 14 bases lay outside the gene matches.

The CDR3 protein is CASSHDASTDTQYF. The CDR3 coding sequence is TGTGCCAGCAGTCACGACGCTAGCACAGATACGCAGTATTTT. The J gene is TRBJ2-3, the V gene TRBV6-5; D gene unclear. Germline-derived CDR1 and CDR2 are MNHEY and SVGAGI. This CDR3 spans 14 amino acids. The V end was cut by 5 bases, the J end by 0 bases, with 9 bases between.

This clone turned up a few times. The chain joins TRBV2 to TRBJ1-2; TRBD1 might be the D (6 bases). Germline CDR1 is SNHLY and CDR2 is FYNNEI. The germline V and J ends were trimmed by 1 base and 8 bases, with 14 bases remaining between them. This CDR3 has 14 residues. DNA of the CDR3: TGTGCCAGCAGTGAAGACAGGGTTGTTGAGGGCTACACCTTC. It translates to CASSEDRVVEGYTF.

As DNA, the CDR3 is TGTGCCAGCAGTGAATCAGGAATCGACTACGAGCAGTACTTC. Translated, it gives CASSESGIDYEQYF. The chain recombines TRBV6-1 with TRBJ2-7; D gene unclear. V dropped 2 bases and J dropped 3 bases, with 11 bases sitting between them. The CDR3 is 14 residues long. Per the germline V gene, CDR1 is MNHNS and CDR2 is SASEGT.

The chain employs TRBV19 and TRBJ1-6, with 8 positions matching TRBD1. The CDR3 is 14 residues long. Trimming cost V 3 bases and J 12 bases; bases outside gene matches: 7. Germline assignment: CDR1 LNHDA and CDR2 SQIVND (reference sequence). CDR3 loop: CASSIADRAGPLHF. DNA for the CDR3: TGTGCCAGTAGTATCGCGGACAGGGCGGGACCCCTCCACTTT. Based on the CDR3 plus reference TRBV19 and TRBJ1-6, the full variable domain is DGGITQSPKYLFRKEGQNVTLSCEQNLNHDAMYWYRQDPGQGLRLIYYSQIVNDFQKGDIAEGYSVSREKKESFPLTVTSAQKNPTAFYLCASSIADRAGPLHFGNGTRLTVT.

The V and J genes are TRBV18 and TRBJ2-7; D not resolved. V lost 5 bases to trimming and J lost 4 bases, with 9 bases between them. The germline V gene has CDR1 KGHSH and CDR2 LQKENI. The CDR3 length is 12 residues. The CDR3 coding sequence is TGTGCCAGCTCAGGTCAGCCTTACGAGCAGTACTTC. Protein: CASSGQPYEQYF.

This chain connects TRBV5-1 to TRBJ2-7; D call uncertain. The CDR3 extends over 14 amino acids. Germline CDR1 SGHRS, CDR2 YFSETQ. Deletions cut 0 bases from V and 2 bases from J, with 9 bases between. CDR3 sequence: CASSLDSWTYEQYF. The CDR3 DNA follows: TGCGCCAGCAGCTTGGACAGCTGGACCTACGAGCAGTACTTC.

As concerns this clone: One end of the junction fails to match germline, which may point to a read error. The CDR3 nucleotides are TGTGCCAGCAGCTTGACAGTCCCCGTACCCTACTCAACTTCCACCTCTTACTTCTTC. Amino acid sequence: CASSLTVPVPYSTSTSYFF. V and J are TRBV5-5 and TRBJ2-7; no firm D call. Germline assignment: CDR1 SGHKS and CDR2 YYEKEE (reference sequence). CDR3 length: 19 amino acids.

This clone occurred a few times. V and J are TRBV15 and TRBJ1-5; D gene unclear. This CDR3 has 14 residues. Per the germline V gene, CDR1 is LNHNV and CDR2 is YYDKDF (reference sequence). Between the trimmed V and J ends, which lost 3 bases and 6 bases, there was a span of 12 bases. Written as DNA, the CDR3 is TGTGCCACCAGCAGTGGATCAGAACCTCAGCCCCAGCATTTT. Translated: CATSSGSEPQPQHF.

This clone was seen just once. V gene TRBV2 combines with J gene TRBJ1-1, with D unresolved. Trimming stripped 1 base from V and 5 bases from J, with 14 bases between. Germline V gives CDR1 SNHLY, CDR2 FYNNEI. The CDR3 consists of 15 residues. The CDR3 sequence is CASSEGTARVTEAFF. The CDR3 nucleotides read TGTGCCAGCAGTGAAGGGACCGCGCGTGTGACTGAAGCTTTCTTT.

The chain couples TRBV29-1 to TRBJ2-7, with 11 bases matching TRBD2. The CDR3 is 14 amino acids. V gave up 4 bases and J gave up 0 bases; unmatched junction bases: 2. CDR1 and CDR2 (germline): SQVTM, ANQGSEA. In nucleotides, the CDR3 is TGCAGCGTTGGAACTAGCGGGGGCTCCTACGAGCAGTACTTC. This gives the protein CSVGTSGGSYEQYF.

The chain recombines TRBV15 with TRBJ2-7, with 7 positions matching TRBD1. This CDR3 is 13 amino acids long. Looked up from germline, CDR1 is LNHNV and CDR2 is YYDKDF (reference sequence). The V segment lost 0 bases and the J segment 6 bases; nucleotides outside the gene matches: 2. This CDR3 is CATSRDRQGEQYF. The CDR3, as DNA: TGTGCCACCAGCAGAGACAGACAGGGCGAGCAGTACTTC.

V is TRBV27 and J is TRBJ2-2; D possibly uses TRBD1 or TRBD2 (5 bases each). This CDR3 is built from 12 residues. Germline assignment: CDR1 MNHEY and CDR2 SMNVEV (reference sequence). V gave up 6 bases and J gave up 7 bases, with 9 bases separating them. The CDR3 loop is CASRRGNGELFF. The CDR3 bases are TGTGCCAGCAGGAGGGGTAACGGGGAGCTGTTTTTT.

This chain joins TRBV7-8 and TRBJ2-7; 7 bases agree with TRBD2. The CDR3 spans 15 residues. Germline V gene lookup returns CDR1 SGHVS and CDR2 FQNEAQ. Germline trimming cut 3 bases from V and 2 bases from J; bases unmatched to any gene: 7. The CDR3 nucleotides are TGTGCCAGCAGCTTCTGGACTAGACCAACCTACGAGCAGTACTTC. Amino acid sequence: CASSFWTRPTYEQYF.